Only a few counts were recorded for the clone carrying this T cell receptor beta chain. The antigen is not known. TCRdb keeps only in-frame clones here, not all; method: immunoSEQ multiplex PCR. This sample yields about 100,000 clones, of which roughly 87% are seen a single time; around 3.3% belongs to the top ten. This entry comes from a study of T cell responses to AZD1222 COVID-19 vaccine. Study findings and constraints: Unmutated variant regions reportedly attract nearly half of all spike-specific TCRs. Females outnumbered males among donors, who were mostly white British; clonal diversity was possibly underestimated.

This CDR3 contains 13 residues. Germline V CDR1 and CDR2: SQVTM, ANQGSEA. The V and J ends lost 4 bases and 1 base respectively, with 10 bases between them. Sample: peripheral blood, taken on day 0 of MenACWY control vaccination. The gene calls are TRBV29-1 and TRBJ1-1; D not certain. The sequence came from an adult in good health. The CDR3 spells CSVAWLGNTEAFF. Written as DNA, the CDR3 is TGCAGCGTTGCCTGGTTGGGGAACACTGAAGCTTTCTTT. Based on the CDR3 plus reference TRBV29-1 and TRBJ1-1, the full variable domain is SAVISQKPSRDICQRGTSLTIQCQVDSQVTMMFWYRQQPGQSLTLIATANQGSEATYESGFVIDKFPISRPNLTFSTLTVSNMSPEDSSIYLCSVAWLGNTEAFFGQGTRLTVV.